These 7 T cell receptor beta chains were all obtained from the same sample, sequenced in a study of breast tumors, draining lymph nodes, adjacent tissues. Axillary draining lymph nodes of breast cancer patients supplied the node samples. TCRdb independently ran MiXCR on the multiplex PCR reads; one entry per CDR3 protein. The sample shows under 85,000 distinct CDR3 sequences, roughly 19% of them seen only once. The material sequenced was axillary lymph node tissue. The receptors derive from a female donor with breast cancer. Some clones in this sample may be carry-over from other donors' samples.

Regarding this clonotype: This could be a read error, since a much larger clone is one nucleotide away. The CDR3 sequence is CASSIGLGGYDEQFF. CDR3 coding DNA: TGTGCCAGTAGTATAGGACTAGGGGGGTACGATGAGCAGTTCTTC. V is TRBV19 and J is TRBJ2-1; D may correspond to TRBD1 or TRBD2 (6 bases each). V lost 1 base and J lost 8, with 15 bases in between. The CDR3 consists of 15 residues. Germline V gives CDR1 LNHDA, CDR2 SQIVND (reference sequence).

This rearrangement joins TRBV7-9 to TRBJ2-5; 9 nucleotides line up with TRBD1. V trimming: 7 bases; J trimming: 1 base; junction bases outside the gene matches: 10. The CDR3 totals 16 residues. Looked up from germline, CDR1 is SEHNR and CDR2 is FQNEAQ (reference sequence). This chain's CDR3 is CASTSVGTGSQETQYF. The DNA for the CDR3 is TGTGCCAGCACCAGCGTCGGGACAGGGAGCCAAGAGACCCAGTACTTC.

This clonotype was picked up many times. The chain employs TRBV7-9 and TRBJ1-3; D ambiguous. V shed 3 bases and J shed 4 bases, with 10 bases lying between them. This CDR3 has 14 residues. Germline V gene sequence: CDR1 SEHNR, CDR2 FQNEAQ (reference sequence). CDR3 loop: CASSLDTSGNTIYF. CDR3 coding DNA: TGTGCCAGCAGCTTGGATACTTCCGGAAACACCATATATTTT.

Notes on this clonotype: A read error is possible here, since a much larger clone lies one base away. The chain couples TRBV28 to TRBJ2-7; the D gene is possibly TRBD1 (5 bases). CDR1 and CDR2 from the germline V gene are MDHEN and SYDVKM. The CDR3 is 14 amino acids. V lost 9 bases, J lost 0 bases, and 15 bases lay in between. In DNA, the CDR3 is TGTGCCAGAAGTCCGGACACAAGCTCCTACGAGCAGTACTTC. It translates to CARSPDTSSYEQYF. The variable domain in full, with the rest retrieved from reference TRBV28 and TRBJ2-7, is DVKVTQSSRYLVKRTGEKVFLECVQDMDHENMFWYRQDPGLGLRLIYFSYDVKMKEKGDIPEGYSVSREKKERFSLILESASTNQTSMYLCARSPDTSSYEQYFGPGTRLTVT.

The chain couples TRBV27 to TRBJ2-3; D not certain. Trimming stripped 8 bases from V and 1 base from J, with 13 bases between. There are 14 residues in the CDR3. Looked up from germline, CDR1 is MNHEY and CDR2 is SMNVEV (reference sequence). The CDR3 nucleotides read TGTGCCAGCTCGACTGGAATGGGCACAGATACGCAGTATTTT. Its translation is CASSTGMGTDTQYF.

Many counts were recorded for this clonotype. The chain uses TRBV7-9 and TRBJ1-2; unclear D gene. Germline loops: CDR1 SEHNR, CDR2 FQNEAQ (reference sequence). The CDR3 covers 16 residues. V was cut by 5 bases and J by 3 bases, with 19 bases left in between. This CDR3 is CASSPNFGVRDYGYTF. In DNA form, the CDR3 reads TGTGCCAGCAGCCCTAATTTTGGCGTTCGGGACTATGGCTACACCTTC.

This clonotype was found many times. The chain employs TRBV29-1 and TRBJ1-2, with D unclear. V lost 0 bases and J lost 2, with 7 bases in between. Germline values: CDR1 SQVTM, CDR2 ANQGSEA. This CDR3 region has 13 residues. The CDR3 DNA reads TGCAGCGTTGAAGATCCGGGAAACTATGGCTACACCTTC. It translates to CSVEDPGNYGYTF.